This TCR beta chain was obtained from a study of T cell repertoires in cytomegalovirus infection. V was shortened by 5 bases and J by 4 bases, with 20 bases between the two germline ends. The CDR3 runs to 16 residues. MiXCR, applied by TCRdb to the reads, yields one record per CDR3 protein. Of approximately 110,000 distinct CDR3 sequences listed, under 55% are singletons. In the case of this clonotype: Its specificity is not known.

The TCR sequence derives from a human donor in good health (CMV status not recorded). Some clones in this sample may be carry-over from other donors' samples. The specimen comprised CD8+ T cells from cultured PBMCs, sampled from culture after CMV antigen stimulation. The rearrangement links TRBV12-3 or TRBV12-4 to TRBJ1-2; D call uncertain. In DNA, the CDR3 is TGTGCCAGCAGTCCGTCCGTCTCGGGCAGCGTCTATGGCTACACCTTC. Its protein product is CASSPSVSGSVYGYTF.